This T cell receptor beta chain was sequenced for a study of post-analysis software for immune sequencing data. The V end was cut by 0 bases, the J end by 1 base, with 19 bases between. CDR1 is MDHEN, CDR2 SYDVKM, per germline. The CDR3 covers 18 residues. Study outcomes and limitations: F measure clustering grouped samples strongly by preparation batch. In patients, TRBV5-6, TRBV5-1 and TRBV20-1 belonged to four or five TRBV segments found more frequently than in controls. The study found significantly lower normalized Chao1 diversity in multiple sclerosis patients than in controls.

Libraries were made from TCR beta cDNA, and they carried unique molecular identifiers. Hundreds of thousands of cDNA molecules came from approximately 1 to 10 million T cells. TCRdb re-analysed the PCR reads in MiXCR, keeping a single row per CDR3 protein. The top ten clones hold around 10% of a sample with about 460,000 distinct CDR3 sequences, under 55% of them seen once. Regarding this clonotype: Its specificity is not known.

This TCR derives from a girl aged 5 to 17 with multiple sclerosis. The sequencing input was blood. V is TRBV28 and J is TRBJ2-7; a weak D match, TRBD1 (5 bases). The CDR3 nucleotides are TGTGCCAGCAGTTTATGCTTTGGGGCTAGTTCCCCATCCTACGAGCAGTACTTC. Amino acids: CASSLCFGASSPSYEQYF.